This T cell receptor (beta chain) was sequenced during a study of shared clonotypes between healthy human individuals. The table came from immunoSEQ multiplex PCR; TCRdb's copy has only in-frame clones and leaves some out. The sample yields about 1 million clones, about 80% seen once. The germline gives CDR1 LNHNV, CDR2 YYDKDF (reference sequence). The CDR3 loop spans 15 amino acids. Trimming cost V 3 bases and J 3 bases; bases outside gene matches: 7. The sequence was obtained from a man aged 18 to 30 in good health. The chain joins TRBV15 to TRBJ2-7, with 8 nucleotides matching TRBD1. The sequencing input was memory CD4+ T cells sorted from blood. Subset denoted: CD45RA-negative fraction. DNA for the CDR3: TGTGCCACCAGCAGGCGGACAGGGTACGGCTACGAGCAGTACTTC. As protein: CATSRRTGYGYEQYF.